The 4 T cell receptor beta chains below were found in one sample sequenced in a study of T cell changes during pregnancy in multiple sclerosis. This table comes from immunoSEQ multiplex PCR, and its TCRdb copy is limited to in-frame clones, with some not included. The profile covers approximately 50,000 clones, with around nine tenths appearing a single time and about 0.4% taken by the ten largest. Here the sequenced sample was CD4+ T cells from peripheral blood mononuclear cells, taken after pregnancy. The source of these receptors is a female donor with multiple sclerosis, enrolled in a pregnancy study.

The V and J genes are TRBV29-1 and TRBJ2-7; TRBD2 agrees at 8 bases. This CDR3 has 15 residues. V trimming: 0 bases; J trimming: 2 bases; junction bases outside the gene matches: 6. CDR1 SQVTM and CDR2 ANQGSEA come from the germline V gene. CDR3 in amino acids: CSVEEGQGLAYEQYF. The CDR3, as DNA: TGCAGCGTTGAAGAGGGTCAGGGACTAGCCTACGAGCAGTACTTC.

The chain combines TRBV9 with TRBJ2-1; 7 nucleotides match TRBD1. Germline CDR1 and CDR2: SGDLS and YYNGEE. There are 15 residues in the CDR3. V lost 0 bases to trimming and J lost 9 bases; unmatched junction nucleotides: 9. CDR3 sequence: CASSVEGTDGGEQFF. CDR3 bases: TGTGCCAGCAGCGTAGAGGGGACAGATGGGGGTGAGCAGTTCTTC.

The chain carries TRBV7-7 and TRBJ2-5; no clear D gene. The CDR3 totals 13 residues. In germline, CDR1 is SSHAT, CDR2 FNYEAQ (reference sequence). Trimming cost V 8 bases and J 3 bases, with 13 bases left between them. CDR3 amino acids: CASALDLKETQYF. In DNA, the CDR3 is TGTGCCAGCGCGCTAGACTTAAAAGAGACCCAGTACTTC. Full variable domain (missing parts from reference TRBV7-7 and TRBJ2-5): GAGVSQSPRYKVTKRGQDVTLRCDPISSHATLYWYQQALGQGPEFLTYFNYEAQPDKSGLPSDRFSAERPEGSISTLTIQRTEQRDSAMYRCASALDLKETQYFGPGTRLLVL.

The chain links TRBV7-2 to TRBJ2-2, with a possible D match to TRBD1 (6 bases). V lost 4 bases to trimming and J lost 6 bases, with 9 bases between them. The CDR3 covers 13 residues. CDR1 is SGHTA, CDR2 FQGNSA, per germline. The CDR3 sequence is CASSYYRAGELFF. DNA for the CDR3: TGTGCCAGCAGCTATTACAGGGCCGGGGAGCTGTTTTTT.